This TCR beta chain was observed in a study of T cells in Graves' hyperthyroidism and ophthalmopathy. Study-wide background: Any treatment followed the collection of peripheral blood at initial diagnosis. Notes on the study in general: Ophthalmopathy and stable hyperthyroidism were separated by a 13 V-J model.

On this clonotype: Antigen specificity is unknown. The limits of the CDR3 on the DNA are not certain, so only TCRdb's listed CDR3 is given.

The investigators amplified TCR beta CDR3 regions from RNA transcripts. First-round RT-PCR of the TCR CDR3 relied on the HTBI primer set. MiXCR, run by TCRdb on the multiplex PCR reads, gives a single entry per CDR3 protein. The repertoire includes 450,000 to 500,000 distinct CDR3 sequences, approximately 23% of them detected once, and approximately 49% sits in the top ten. CDR1 and CDR2 (germline): GTSNPN, SVGIG (reference sequence). The CDR3 extends over 13 residues, inclusive of both ends. The chain links TRBV30 to TRBJ1-3. Source material: blood. The receptor's source is a woman aged 70-85 years with Graves' ophthalmopathy. The CDR3 sequence is CAWSFGSGNTICF.